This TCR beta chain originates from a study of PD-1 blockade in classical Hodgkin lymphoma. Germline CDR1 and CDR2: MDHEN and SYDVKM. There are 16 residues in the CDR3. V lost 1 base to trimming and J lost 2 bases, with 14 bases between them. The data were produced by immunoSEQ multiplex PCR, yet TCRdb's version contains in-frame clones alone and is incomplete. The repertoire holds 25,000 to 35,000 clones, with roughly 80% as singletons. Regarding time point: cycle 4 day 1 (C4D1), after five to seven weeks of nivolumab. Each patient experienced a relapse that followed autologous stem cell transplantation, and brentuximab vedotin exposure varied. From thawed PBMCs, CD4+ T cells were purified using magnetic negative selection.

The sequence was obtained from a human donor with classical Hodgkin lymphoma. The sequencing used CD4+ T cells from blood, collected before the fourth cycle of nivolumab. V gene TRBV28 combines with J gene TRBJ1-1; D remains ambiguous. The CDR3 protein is CASSLSGSVINTEAFF. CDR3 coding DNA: TGTGCCAGCAGTTTATCAGGCAGCGTCATAAACACTGAAGCTTTCTTT. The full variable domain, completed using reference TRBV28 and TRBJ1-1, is DVKVTQSSRYLVKRTGEKVFLECVQDMDHENMFWYRQDPGLGLRLIYFSYDVKMKEKGDIPEGYSVSREKKERFSLILESASTNQTSMYLCASSLSGSVINTEAFFGQGTRLTVV.